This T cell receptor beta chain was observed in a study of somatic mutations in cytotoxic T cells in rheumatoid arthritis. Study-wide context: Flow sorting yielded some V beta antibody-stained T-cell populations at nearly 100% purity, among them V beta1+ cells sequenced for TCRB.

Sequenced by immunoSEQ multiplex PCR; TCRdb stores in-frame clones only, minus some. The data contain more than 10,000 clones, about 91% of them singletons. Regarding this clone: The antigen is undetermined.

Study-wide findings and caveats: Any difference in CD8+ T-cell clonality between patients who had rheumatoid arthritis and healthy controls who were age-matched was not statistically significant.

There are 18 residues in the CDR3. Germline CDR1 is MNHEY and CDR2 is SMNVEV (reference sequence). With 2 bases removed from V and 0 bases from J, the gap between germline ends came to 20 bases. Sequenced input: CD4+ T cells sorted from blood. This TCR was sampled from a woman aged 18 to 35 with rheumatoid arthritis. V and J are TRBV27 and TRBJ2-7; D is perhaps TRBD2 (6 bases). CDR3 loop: CASSLKFGGVHSSYEQYF. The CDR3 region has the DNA TGTGCCAGCAGTTTAAAGTTCGGCGGGGTCCACTCCTCCTACGAGCAGTACTTC.